The T cell receptor beta chain under discussion was sequenced for a study of control samples from healthy donors and cancer patients. The CDR3 loop spans 14 amino acids. Germline CDR1 is MDHEN and CDR2 is SYDVKM. The V gene end was trimmed by 6 bases and the J gene end by 6 bases; junction bases not matched to a gene: 5. Repertoires were generated with immunoSEQ multiplex PCR, while TCRdb's copy carries only in-frame clones and drops some. The profile shows about 180,000 clones, over 85% of them singletons. The J gene is TRBJ1-5, the V gene TRBV28; 10 bases are a match to TRBD1. Sequenced input: blood. The TCR originated in a man aged 25 to 40 in good health. For the CDR3, the DNA is TGTGCCAGCAGGGGACAGGGGAGTGGTCAGCCCCAGCATTTT. Translating gives CASRGQGSGQPQHF.